The clone carrying this T cell receptor (beta chain) was seen ten or more times. The target antigen is unknown. The iRepertoire nested amplicon-rescue multiplex PCR amplified TCR alpha and beta CDR3s from RNA. One-step reverse transcription and amplification started from approximately 100-400 ng of tissue mRNA or PBMC total RNA. TCRdb reanalysed the multiplex PCR reads using MiXCR and keeps one entry per CDR3 protein. The table shows under 200,000 distinct CDR3 sequences, with around 42% occurring only once. Germline lookup yields CDR1 SGHTA and CDR2 FQGNSA. This CDR3 is 12 amino acids long. Trimming cost V 5 bases and J 4 bases, with 9 bases left between them. The data originate from a study of glioma-infiltrating T cells. Notes on the study in general: CDR3 overlap between tissue and blood was very small. Gliomas, especially low-grade, showed above-expected tissue-blood divergence; non-neoplastic patients showed below.

This chain connects TRBV7-2 to TRBJ2-7; the D is unclear. The source is a human donor with low-grade glioma or glioblastoma, undergoing nonglioma brain surgery, or in good health (not recorded which). The sequencing input was glioma tissue, nonneoplastic brain tissue, or PBMCs (not recorded which). The CDR3 spells CASSPNGYEQYF. The CDR3 DNA follows: TGTGCCAGCAGCCCCAATGGATACGAGCAGTACTTC. Supplemented by reference TRBV7-2 and TRBJ2-7, the full variable domain reads GAGVSQSPSNKVTEKGKDVELRCDPISGHTALYWYRQSLGQGLEFLIYFQGNSAPDKSGLPSDRFSAERTGGSVSTLTIQRTQQEDSAVYLCASSPNGYEQYFGPGTRLTVT.